This TCR beta chain appears in the sequencing data of a study of cytomegalovirus exposure and HLA in healthy donors. This clone showed up just a few times. A multiplex PCR was run with 60 Vbeta primers and 13 Jbeta primers. TCRdb's copy holds only in-frame clones and misses some; the assay was immunoSEQ multiplex PCR. The sample records over 70,000 clones, roughly 67% being singletons. Germline CDR1 and CDR2: SNHLY and FYNNEI. The CDR3 runs to 14 residues. With V trimmed by 6 bases and J by 6 bases, 7 bases remained unmatched. The V call is TRBV2, the J call TRBJ1-5, with TRBD1 matching 8 bases. Sample: PBMCs. This TCR was sampled from a woman between 45 and 60 years old in good health and CMV-seropositive. The CDR3 protein is CASRMTGEGQPQHF. DNA of the CDR3: TGTGCCAGCAGGATGACAGGGGAAGGTCAGCCCCAGCATTTT.